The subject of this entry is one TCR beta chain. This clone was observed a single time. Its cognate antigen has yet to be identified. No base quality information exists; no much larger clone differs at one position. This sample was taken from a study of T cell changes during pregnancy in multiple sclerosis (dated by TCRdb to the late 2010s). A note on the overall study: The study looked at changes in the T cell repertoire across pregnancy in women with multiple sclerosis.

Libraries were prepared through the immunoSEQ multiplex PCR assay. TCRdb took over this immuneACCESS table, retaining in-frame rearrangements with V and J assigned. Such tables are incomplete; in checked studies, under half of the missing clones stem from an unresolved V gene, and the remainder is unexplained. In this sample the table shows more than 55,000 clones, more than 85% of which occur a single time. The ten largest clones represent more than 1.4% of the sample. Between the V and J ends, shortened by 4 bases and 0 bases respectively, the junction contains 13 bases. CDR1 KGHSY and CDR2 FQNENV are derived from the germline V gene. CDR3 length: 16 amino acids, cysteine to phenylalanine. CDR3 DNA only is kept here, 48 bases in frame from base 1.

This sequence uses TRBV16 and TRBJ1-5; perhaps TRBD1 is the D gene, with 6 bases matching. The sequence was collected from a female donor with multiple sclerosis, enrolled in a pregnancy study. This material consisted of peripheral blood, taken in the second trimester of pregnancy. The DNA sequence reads TGTGCCAGCAGCCCATCGGGGGCGGGTAGCAATCAGCCCCAGCATTTT. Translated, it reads CASSPSGAGSNQPQHF.